The 22 T cell receptor beta chains listed next were all sequenced from one sample in a study of blood T cell repertoires in COVID-19. This table comes from immunoSEQ multiplex PCR, and its TCRdb copy is limited to in-frame clones, with some not included. The data hold some 360,000 clones, with around 87% observed a single time. The sequenced sample consisted of peripheral blood. The source of these receptors is a woman in her sixties or seventies with COVID-19, enrolled during active disease.

The gene calls are TRBV11-2 and TRBJ1-1; no reliable D call. There are 13 residues in the CDR3. V was cut by 8 bases and J by 3 bases, with 13 bases left in between. Germline V gives CDR1 SGHAT, CDR2 FQNNGV. CDR3 sequence (DNA): TGTGCCAGCTCCCCCGGGTACTACACTGAAGCTTTCTTT. This encodes CASSPGYYTEAFF.

This clone is a singleton in its sample. CDR3 residues: CASSLGGTNEKLFF. CDR3 nucleotides: TGCGCCAGCAGCTTAGGGGGCACTAATGAAAAACTGTTTTTT. The rearrangement joins TRBV5-1 to TRBJ1-4; TRBD1 matches 7 bases. The CDR3 consists of 14 residues. CDR1 is SGHRS and CDR2 is YFSETQ in the germline V gene. V shed 2 bases, J shed 2 bases, and the junction held 0 bases outside the gene matches.

This clone was picked up a small number of times. The rearrangement uses TRBV4-1 and TRBJ1-6; TRBD1 matches 7 bases. After removal of 3 bases from V and 0 bases from J, the junction contained 2 bases not matched to a gene. Looked up from germline, CDR1 is MGHRA and CDR2 is YSYEKL. The CDR3 covers 16 residues. CDR3 nucleotide sequence: TGCGCCAGCAGCCAGACAGGGAGCTCCTATAATTCACCCCTCCACTTT. It specifies CASSQTGSSYNSPLHF.

This clone came up once. This sequence joins TRBV5-1 and TRBJ2-1; TRBD2 might be the D (5 bases). V was trimmed by 3 bases and J by 2 bases, leaving 9 bases between them. The CDR3 spans 14 residues. The germline CDR1 and CDR2 sequences are SGHRS and YFSETQ. The CDR3: CASSSGITYNEQFF. Here the CDR3 DNA reads TGCGCCAGCAGCTCCGGGATTACCTACAATGAGCAGTTCTTC.

As for this clone: Other nucleotide sequences in the sample specify the same CDR3. For the CDR3, the DNA is TGTGCCAGCTCACCACTAGGGGCAGGGAATCAGCCCCAGCATTTT. It specifies CASSPLGAGNQPQHF. This chain uses TRBV18 with TRBJ1-5, with D possibly TRBD1 on 5 matching bases. Trimming removed 1 base at V and 4 bases at J, with 11 bases between. This CDR3 spans 15 amino acids. Germline V lookup: CDR1 KGHSH, CDR2 LQKENI.

The CDR3 sequence is CASSYDTYSYEQYF. Here the CDR3 DNA reads TGTGCCAGCAGTTACGATACATACTCCTACGAGCAGTACTTC. The chain uses TRBV6-5 and TRBJ2-7; D remains ambiguous. CDR1 and CDR2 (germline): MNHEY, SVGAGI. Trimming took 2 bases from V and 0 from J, leaving 8 bases between them. CDR3 length: 14 residues.

The V gene is TRBV18, the J gene TRBJ1-4; no definite D call. The V end lost 2 bases, the J end lost 5 bases, and 9 bases lay between the germline ends. The CDR3 is 14 amino acids. From germline, CDR1 is KGHSH and CDR2 LQKENI. The CDR3, as DNA: TGTGCCAGCTCACCAGGGCAGAAGAATGAAAAACTGTTTTTT. The encoded protein is CASSPGQKNEKLFF.

Only a few counts were recorded for this clone. The V and J genes are TRBV29-1 and TRBJ1-1; 11 bases map to TRBD1. The V gene's germline CDR1 is SQVTM and CDR2 ANQGSEA. V lost 7 bases and J lost 3; bases outside the gene matches: 1. This CDR3 spans 12 amino acids. CDR3: CSGGQGDTEAFF. CDR3 DNA sequence: TGCAGCGGGGGACAGGGGGACACTGAAGCTTTCTTT.

The gene calls are TRBV18 and TRBJ1-2; 8 nucleotides match TRBD1. Germline lookup yields CDR1 KGHSH and CDR2 LQKENI. The CDR3 totals 14 residues. With 3 bases clipped from V and 5 bases from J, the junction kept 5 bases outside the gene matches. The CDR3: CASSPPQGAYGYTF. CDR3 nucleotides: TGTGCCAGCTCACCGCCCCAGGGGGCGTATGGCTACACCTTC. The complete variable domain, with remaining parts taken from reference TRBV18 and TRBJ1-2, reads NAGVMQNPRHLVRRRGQEARLRCSPMKGHSHVYWYRQLPEEGLKFMVYLQKENIIDESGMPKERFSAEFPKEGPSILRIQQVVRGDSAAYFCASSPPQGAYGYTFGSGTRLTVV.

V and J are TRBV10-3 and TRBJ1-1; 7 positions agree with TRBD1. V dropped 3 bases and J dropped 0; count of bases not matched to a gene: 1. Germline V gives CDR1 ENHRY, CDR2 SYGVKD. The CDR3 sequence is 14 residues long. CDR3: CAISDQGVNTEAFF. DNA for the CDR3: TGTGCCATCAGTGACCAGGGGGTGAACACTGAAGCTTTCTTT.

The chain links TRBV9 to TRBJ2-3; a possible D gene is TRBD1 (5 bases). Germline values: CDR1 SGDLS, CDR2 YYNGEE. Trimming pared 0 bases from V and 0 bases from J, leaving 8 bases between. The CDR3 has 15 amino acids. This CDR3 reads CASSVGGGSTDTQYF. The CDR3 DNA sequence: TGTGCCAGCAGCGTAGGGGGCGGCAGCACAGATACGCAGTATTTT.

The rearrangement links TRBV7-9 to TRBJ2-1, with a possible D match to TRBD1 (6 bases). The CDR3 contains 13 residues. The V end lost 8 bases, the J end lost 2 bases, and 10 bases lay between the germline ends. Germline V lookup: CDR1 SEHNR, CDR2 FQNEAQ (reference sequence). DNA of the CDR3: TGTGCCAGCTTACAGGGCCCCTACAATGAGCAGTTCTTC. Translated, it gives CASLQGPYNEQFF.

The chain links TRBV7-2 to TRBJ2-7, with 7 nucleotides matching TRBD2. The CDR3 is 15 amino acids. The germline gives CDR1 SGHTA, CDR2 FQGNSA. Unmatched junction bases numbered 10, after V lost 6 bases and J lost 2 bases. The CDR3 loop is CASSKALAAPYEQYF. DNA for the CDR3: TGTGCCAGCAGTAAGGCCCTAGCGGCGCCCTACGAGCAGTACTTC. Full variable domain (missing parts from reference TRBV7-2 and TRBJ2-7): GAGVSQSPSNKVTEKGKDVELRCDPISGHTALYWYRQSLGQGLEFLIYFQGNSAPDKSGLPSDRFSAERTGGSVSTLTIQRTQQEDSAVYLCASSKALAAPYEQYFGPGTRLTVT.

The chain uses TRBV24-1 and TRBJ1-2, with D perhaps TRBD1 (6 bases). The germline CDR1 and CDR2 sequences are KGHDR and SFDVKD. V was cut by 4 bases and J by 5 bases, with 10 bases left in between. The CDR3 extends over 13 amino acids. In DNA form, the CDR3 reads TGTGCCACCAGTGACCAAGGACAGTATGGCTACACCTTC. Translating it yields CATSDQGQYGYTF.

J is TRBJ2-4 and V is TRBV7-2, with a possible D match to TRBD1 (10 bases). Per germline, CDR1 SGHTA and CDR2 FQGNSA. CDR3 size: 17 residues. V lost 5 bases to trimming and J lost 5 bases, with 22 bases between them. As DNA, the CDR3 is TGTGCCAGCAGCCCGACAGGGGGCGGGAGGGGGCAAAACATTCAGTACTTC. It translates to CASSPTGGGRGQNIQYF.

The chain has TRBV9 and TRBJ2-3; the D gene is possibly TRBD1 (5 bases). Germline V lookup: CDR1 SGDLS, CDR2 YYNGEE. The CDR3 runs 15 residues. Trimming removed 0 bases from V and 5 bases from J, with 13 bases in between. The DNA for the CDR3 is TGTGCCAGCAGCGTAGCCATGGGGCGAGGAGATACGCAGTATTTT. Its translation is CASSVAMGRGDTQYF.

This rearrangement joins TRBV18 to TRBJ1-4, with TRBD1 matching 7 bases. Losses at the gene ends were 6 bases for V and 0 bases for J; bases not matched to a gene: 13. This CDR3 has 18 amino acids. In germline, CDR1 is KGHSH, CDR2 LQKENI. DNA of the CDR3: TGTGCCAGCTCTCCCGACAGGGTAGACGGGTCAACTAATGAAAAACTGTTTTTT. Its protein is CASSPDRVDGSTNEKLFF.

This rearrangement joins TRBV5-8 to TRBJ1-1, with a weak D call TRBD1 (5 bases). The V and J ends lost 1 base and 1 base respectively, with 5 bases between them. Germline loops: CDR1 SGHTS, CDR2 YDEGEE. This CDR3 spans 13 amino acids. CDR3 DNA: TGTGCCAGCAGCTTGACAGGGAACACTGAAGCTTTCTTT. This encodes CASSLTGNTEAFF.

In its sample, this clone was seen once. The chain links TRBV23-1 to TRBJ2-5; D is unresolved. TRBV23-1 belongs to the ORF category, with a function that is uncertain. The CDR3 has 11 residues. V shed 4 bases and J shed 5 bases, with 5 bases lying between them. CDR3 residues: CASSPVETQYF. DNA for the CDR3: TGCGCCAGCAGTCCTGTGGAGACCCAGTACTTC.

The chain uses TRBV5-3 and TRBJ2-7; 7 bases align to TRBD1. TRBV5-3 falls under the ORF class, with uncertain function. The CDR3 runs to 14 residues. Germline trimming cut 3 bases from V and 0 bases from J; bases unmatched to any gene: 3. The CDR3: CARSSTGLSYEQYF. The CDR3 bases are TGTGCCAGAAGCTCGACAGGGCTCTCCTACGAGCAGTACTTC.

The V gene is TRBV28, the J gene TRBJ1-2, with 8 bases identical to TRBD1. The CDR3 has 17 residues. In germline, CDR1 is MDHEN, CDR2 SYDVKM. The ends lost 5 bases at V and 1 base at J; junction bases unmatched: 12. This CDR3 reads CASSPLGGQAFNYGYTF. The CDR3 DNA sequence: TGTGCCAGCAGTCCTCTTGGGGGACAGGCTTTTAACTATGGCTACACCTTC.

The V and J genes are TRBV7-3 and TRBJ2-5, with 9 bases aligning to TRBD2. V lost 6 bases and J lost 3; bases outside the gene matches: 11. CDR1 SGHTA and CDR2 FQGTGA come from the germline V gene. The CDR3 runs to 16 residues. CDR3 sequence reads: CASSQNAGGGEETQYF. CDR3 bases: TGTGCCAGCAGTCAAAATGCTGGCGGGGGGGAAGAGACCCAGTACTTC.